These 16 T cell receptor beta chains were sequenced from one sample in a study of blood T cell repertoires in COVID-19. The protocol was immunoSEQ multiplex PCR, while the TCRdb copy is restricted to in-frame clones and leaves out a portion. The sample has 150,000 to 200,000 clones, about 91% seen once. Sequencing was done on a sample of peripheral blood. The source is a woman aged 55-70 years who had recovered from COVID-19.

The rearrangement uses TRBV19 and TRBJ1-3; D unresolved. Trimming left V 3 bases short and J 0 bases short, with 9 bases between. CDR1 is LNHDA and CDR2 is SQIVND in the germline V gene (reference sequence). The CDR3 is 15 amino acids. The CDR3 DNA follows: TGTGCCAGTAGTATGCTTCTCAGCTCTGGAAACACCATATATTTT. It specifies CASSMLLSSGNTIYF.

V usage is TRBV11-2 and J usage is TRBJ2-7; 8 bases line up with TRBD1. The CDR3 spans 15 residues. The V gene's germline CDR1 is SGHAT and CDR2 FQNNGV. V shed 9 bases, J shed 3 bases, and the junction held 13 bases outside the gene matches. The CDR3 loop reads CASTPGTGSFYEQYF. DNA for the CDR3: TGTGCCAGTACCCCGGGGACAGGCTCCTTCTACGAGCAGTACTTC. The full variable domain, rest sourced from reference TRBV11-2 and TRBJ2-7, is EAGVAQSPRYKIIEKRQSVAFWCNPISGHATLYWYQQILGQGPKLLIQFQNNGVVDDSQLPKDRFSAERLKGVDSTLKIQPAKLEDSAVYLCASTPGTGSFYEQYFGPGTRLTVT.

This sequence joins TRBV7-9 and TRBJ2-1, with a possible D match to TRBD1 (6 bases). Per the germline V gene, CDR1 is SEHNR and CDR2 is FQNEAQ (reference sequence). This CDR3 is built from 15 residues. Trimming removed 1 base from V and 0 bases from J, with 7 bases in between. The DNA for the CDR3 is TGTGCCAGCAGCTTAGAAGGGGGCTCCTACAATGAGCAGTTCTTC. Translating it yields CASSLEGGSYNEQFF.

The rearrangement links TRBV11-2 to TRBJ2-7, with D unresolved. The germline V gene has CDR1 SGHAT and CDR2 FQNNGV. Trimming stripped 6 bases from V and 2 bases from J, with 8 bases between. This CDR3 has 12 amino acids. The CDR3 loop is CASRTNTYEQYF. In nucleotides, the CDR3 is TGTGCCAGCAGGACAAATACCTACGAGCAGTACTTC.

The CDR3 nucleotides are TGTGCCACCAGTGATTTATCGCGCGGTGGCTACACCTTC. This codes for CATSDLSRGGYTF. The chain joins TRBV24-1 to TRBJ1-2; no clear D gene. Germline CDR1 reads KGHDR; CDR2 reads SFDVKD. The CDR3 is made up of 13 amino acids. With 1 base removed from V and 7 bases from J, the gap between germline ends came to 9 bases.

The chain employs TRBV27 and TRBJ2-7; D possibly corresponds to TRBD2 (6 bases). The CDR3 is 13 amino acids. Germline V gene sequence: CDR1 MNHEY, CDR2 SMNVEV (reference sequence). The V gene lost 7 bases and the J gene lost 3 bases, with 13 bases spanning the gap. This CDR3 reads CASTRGGNYEQYF. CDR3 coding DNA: TGTGCCAGCACCCGGGGAGGAAACTACGAGCAGTACTTC.

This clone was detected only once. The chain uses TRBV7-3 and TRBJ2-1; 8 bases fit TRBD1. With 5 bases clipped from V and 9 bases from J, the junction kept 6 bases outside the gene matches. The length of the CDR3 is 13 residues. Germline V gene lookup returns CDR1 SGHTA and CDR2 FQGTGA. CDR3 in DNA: TGTGCCAGCAGCCCGCAGGGGACAGGTGAGCAGTTCTTC. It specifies CASSPQGTGEQFF.

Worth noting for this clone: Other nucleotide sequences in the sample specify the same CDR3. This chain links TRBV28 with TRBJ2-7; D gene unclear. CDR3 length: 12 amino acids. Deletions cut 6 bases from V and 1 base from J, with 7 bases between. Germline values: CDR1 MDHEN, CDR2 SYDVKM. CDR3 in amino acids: CASSLLSYEQYF. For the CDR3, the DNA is TGTGCCAGCAGCCTTCTATCCTACGAGCAGTACTTC.

The CDR3 nucleotides read TGCAGTGCTAGTAGTTCGCTAGCGGGGCCCACCGGGGAGCTGTTTTTT. Its protein product is CSASSSLAGPTGELFF. The chain couples TRBV20-1 to TRBJ2-2; the match to TRBD2 covers 9 bases. Germline trimming cut 3 bases from V and 4 bases from J; bases unmatched to any gene: 9. Germline V gene sequence: CDR1 DFQATT, CDR2 SNEGSKA (reference sequence). The CDR3 loop spans 16 amino acids.

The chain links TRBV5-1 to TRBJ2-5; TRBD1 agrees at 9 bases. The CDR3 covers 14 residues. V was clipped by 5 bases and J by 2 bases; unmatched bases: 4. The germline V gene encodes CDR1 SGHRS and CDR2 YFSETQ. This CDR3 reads CASRYGQGQETQYF. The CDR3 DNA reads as TGCGCCAGCAGATATGGACAGGGGCAAGAGACCCAGTACTTC.

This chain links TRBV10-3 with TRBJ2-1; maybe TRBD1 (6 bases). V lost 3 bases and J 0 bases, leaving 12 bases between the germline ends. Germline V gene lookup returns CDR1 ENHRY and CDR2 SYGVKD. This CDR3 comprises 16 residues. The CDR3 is CAISDDRRSSYNEQFF. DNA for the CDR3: TGTGCCATCAGTGACGACAGGCGAAGCTCCTACAATGAGCAGTTCTTC.

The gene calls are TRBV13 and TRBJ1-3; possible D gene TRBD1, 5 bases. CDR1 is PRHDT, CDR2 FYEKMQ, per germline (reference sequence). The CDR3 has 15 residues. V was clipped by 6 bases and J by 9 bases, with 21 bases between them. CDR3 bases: TGTGCCAGCAGTAACTCCCGGGACTCCTGGGGCACCATATATTTT. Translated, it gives CASSNSRDSWGTIYF.

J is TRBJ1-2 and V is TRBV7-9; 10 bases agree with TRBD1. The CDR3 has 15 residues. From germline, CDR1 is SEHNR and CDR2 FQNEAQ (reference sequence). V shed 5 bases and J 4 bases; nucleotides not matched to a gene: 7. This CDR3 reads CASSPPGQGFYGYTF. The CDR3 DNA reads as TGTGCCAGCAGCCCGCCGGGACAGGGGTTCTATGGCTACACCTTC.

CDR3 protein: CASITSGFKNTGELFF. CDR3 DNA sequence: TGTGCCAGCATTACCTCAGGGTTCAAGAACACCGGGGAGCTGTTTTTT. The chain recombines TRBV28 with TRBJ2-2; D is possibly TRBD1 (5 bases). CDR3 length: 16 amino acids. V lost 7 bases, J lost 1 base, and 16 bases lay in between. Germline V gene sequence: CDR1 MDHEN, CDR2 SYDVKM.

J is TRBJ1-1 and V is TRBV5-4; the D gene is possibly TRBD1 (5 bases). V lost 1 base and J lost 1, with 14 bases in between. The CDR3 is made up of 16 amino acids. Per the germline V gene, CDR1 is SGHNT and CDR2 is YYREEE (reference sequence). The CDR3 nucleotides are TGTGCCAGCAGCTTGAGTTACTGGCAGGGGAACACTGAAGCTTTCTTT. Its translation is CASSLSYWQGNTEAFF.

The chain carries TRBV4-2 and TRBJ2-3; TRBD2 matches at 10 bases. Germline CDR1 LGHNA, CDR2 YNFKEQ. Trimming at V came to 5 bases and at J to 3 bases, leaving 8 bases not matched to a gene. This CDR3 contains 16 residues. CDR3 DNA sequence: TGTGCCAGCAGCGCCGAAGCGGGGGGGTGGACAGATACGCAGTATTTT. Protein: CASSAEAGGWTDTQYF.